This entry concerns a single T cell receptor beta chain. The antigen it binds to is not known. The sample holds no much larger clone one base away, and base qualities are not on file. Per the germline V gene, LGHNA is the CDR1 and YSLEER is the CDR2. A distance of 11 bases separates the germline ends of V and J, which lose 0 bases and 5 bases respectively. Reading from cysteine to phenylalanine, the CDR3 counts 16 amino acids. Of the read, only the CDR3 DNA is kept; its 48 bases are in frame from base 1. Receptor libraries were prepared by RACE. The run used a NextSeq 500. During library preparation, unique molecular identifiers were attached to individual cDNA molecules so that TCRs could be counted in a quantitative, reproducible way. For every blood RNA sample, sequencing covered both the TCR alpha and TCR beta chains. As for the original processing: A median of about 89,000 TCRs per sample was observed, with a range of about 23,224 to 700,000. V, J and CDR3 annotation of the TCR reads was performed with the Decombinator software suite. To make PS versus PT1 abundance plots, every sample was subsampled to the same number of TCRs (28,000). Expanded TCRs were defined as absent before sensitization and observed at least eight times at the 2-week time point. The raw public reads went through TCRdb reprocessing: fastp at Q25, MiXCR clone calling, in-frame beta chains kept. A single entry per CDR3 protein holds the most common genes and DNA from its merged rows. These V and J calls derive from TCRdb rather than the authors' analysis. The table for this sample lists 85,000 to 100,000 distinct CDR3 sequences; 25% to 30% of them were counted only once. The top ten clonotypes cover 10% of the sample.

This entry belongs to a study of human T cells and chemical hapten exposure (dated by TCRdb to 2020 to 2022). General notes on the study: For sensitization, 2% DPC in acetone was applied to a roughly 2 cm by roughly 2 cm area of upper inner arm skin. Throughout the roughly 26-week study period, patients were also given weekly therapeutic DPC doses on the scalp. Patch testing was done on the upper back using Finn chambers containing 0.01% DPC, and results were scored after 6 days according to International Contact Dermatitis Research Group standards. Alopecia areata with under or over 50% scalp involvement, alopecia totalis and alopecia universalis were represented in the patient cohort, which was mostly female. Libraries were pooled for sequencing, and variation in per-sample TCR yields was attributed mainly to small differences in library volumes within the pool. Peripheral blood TCR repertoire changes were tracked in vivo in alopecia patients during primary and secondary sensitization to the hapten diphenylcyclopropenone (DPC). Blood was sampled from patients pre-sensitization (week 0) and at 2, 6 and about 24 weeks after DPC sensitization. About 28 alopecia patients gave blood for TCR sequencing at one to four time points (pre-sensitization, 2, 6 and 24 weeks). What the authors observed across the whole study: Repeated subsampling changed both the strength of the expansion versus patch-test correlation and the threshold at which that correlation became significant. The number of TCRs above 1 in 1000 frequency did not change with DPC sensitization; there was no evidence of global repertoire structure alterations. Expanded TCRs formed significantly more large CDR3 similarity clusters than pre-sensitization or healthy control sets, consistent with antigen-driven responses. The number of PT1 expanded TCRs positively correlated with patch test score, significant at thresholds 8, 16 and 32 but not 4. Alopecia, a presumed autoimmune disease, was present in all patients, so the immune response of the patients might differ from that of healthy individuals.

This sample's time point label indicates: patch test 3, about 24 weeks after DPC sensitization. Reading the label with the study, this specimen's treatment or condition is: therapeutic diphenylcyclopropenone sensitization with weekly scalp DPC. At every patch-test visit, the blood draw took place before the patch test was put on. To be eligible, patients had to be aged 18 to 70, diagnosed with alopecia and judged suitable for DPC therapy, while pregnant patients were excluded. Unfractionated whole blood was collected in Tempus Blood RNA tubes, and total RNA was extracted from that blood. This sequence originates from a man between 40 and 49 years old with alopecia areata. Some clones in this sample may be carry-over from other donors' samples. In this chain, TRBV4-3 is recombined with TRBJ1-6; the D segment could be TRBD1, given 6 matching bases. The material sequenced was whole blood, taken in connection with sensitization to the hapten diphenylcyclopropenone (DPC). The base sequence is TGCGCCAGCAGCCAAGATGACCCAGGGGATAATTCACCCCTCCACTTT. Translated, this gives CASSQDDPGDNSPLHF.